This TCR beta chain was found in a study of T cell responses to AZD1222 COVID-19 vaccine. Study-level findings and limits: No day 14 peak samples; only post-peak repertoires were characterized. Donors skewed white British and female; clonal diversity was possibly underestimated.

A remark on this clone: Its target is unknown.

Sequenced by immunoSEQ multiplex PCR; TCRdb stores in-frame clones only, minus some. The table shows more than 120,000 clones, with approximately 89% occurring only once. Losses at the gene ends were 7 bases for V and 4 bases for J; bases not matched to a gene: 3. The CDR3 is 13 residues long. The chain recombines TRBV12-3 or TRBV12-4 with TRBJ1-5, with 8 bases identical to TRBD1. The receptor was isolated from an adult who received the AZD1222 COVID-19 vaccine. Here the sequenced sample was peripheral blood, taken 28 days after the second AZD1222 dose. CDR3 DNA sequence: TGTGCCAGCACCCGACAGGGGAATCAGCCCCAGCATTTT. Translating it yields CASTRQGNQPQHF.